Shown below are 5 T cell receptor beta chains from a single sample sequenced in a study of cytomegalovirus exposure and HLA in healthy donors (dated by TCRdb to about 2017). The method behind the library was the immunoSEQ multiplex PCR assay. For the multiplex PCR, a mixture combining 60 forward primers for TCR Vbeta segments and 13 reverse primers for TCR Jbeta segments was used. Not all clones reach the TCRdb copy of this immuneACCESS table, which keeps in-frame sequences only. Checked studies attribute under half of the gap to unresolved V genes and leave the rest unexplained. The sample's clone listing holds around 200,000 clones. Jointly, the top ten make up roughly 0.98% of the sample. Sequencing was performed on PBMCs. The receptors come from a woman aged 30 to 39 in good health and CMV-seropositive.

This sequence joins TRBV29-1 and TRBJ2-5, with D maybe TRBD1 (6 bases). V was trimmed by 7 bases and J by 3 bases, leaving 12 bases between them. This CDR3 is built from 12 residues. Germline-derived CDR1 and CDR2 are SQVTM and ANQGSEA. CDR3 amino acids: CSGRDTEETQYF. Written as DNA, the CDR3 is TGCAGCGGTCGGGACACCGAAGAGACCCAGTACTTC.

The V gene is TRBV19, the J gene TRBJ1-3; 7 nucleotides agree with TRBD1. Trimming cost V 8 bases and J 0 bases; bases outside gene matches: 10. CDR1 LNHDA and CDR2 SQIVND come from the germline V gene (reference sequence). The CDR3 covers 16 residues. The CDR3 bases are TGTGCCAGTCGCCGCACAGGGGTACGCTCTGGAAACACCATATATTTT. Encoded protein: CASRRTGVRSGNTIYF.

The chain has TRBV9 and TRBJ2-7; weak D call: TRBD2 (6 bases). Per germline, CDR1 SGDLS and CDR2 YYNGEE. Trimming pared 4 bases from V and 5 bases from J, leaving 25 bases between. The CDR3 contains 17 residues. CDR3 nucleotide sequence: TGTGCCAGCAGCCCTCCTCGGGCGGGTGAGGGGAGGAACGAGCAGTACTTC. Amino acids: CASSPPRAGEGRNEQYF.

The rearrangement joins TRBV10-3 to TRBJ2-2; D is ambiguous. CDR1 and CDR2 from the germline V gene are ENHRY and SYGVKD. The CDR3 extends over 17 amino acids. V shed 5 bases and J shed 2 bases, with 18 bases lying between them. The CDR3 is CAISSRTAEGNTGELFF. The CDR3 DNA reads as TGTGCCATCAGTTCAAGAACAGCCGAAGGTAACACCGGGGAGCTGTTTTTT.

CDR3 bases: TGCGCCAGCAGCCAAGATACGGGTAGCACAGATACGCAGTATTTT. Translation gives CASSQDTGSTDTQYF. The chain uses TRBV4-3 and TRBJ2-3; D uncertain. The CDR3 covers 15 residues. The germline V gene encodes CDR1 LGHNA and CDR2 YSLEER. The germline V and J ends were trimmed by 0 bases and 0 bases, with 7 bases remaining between them.